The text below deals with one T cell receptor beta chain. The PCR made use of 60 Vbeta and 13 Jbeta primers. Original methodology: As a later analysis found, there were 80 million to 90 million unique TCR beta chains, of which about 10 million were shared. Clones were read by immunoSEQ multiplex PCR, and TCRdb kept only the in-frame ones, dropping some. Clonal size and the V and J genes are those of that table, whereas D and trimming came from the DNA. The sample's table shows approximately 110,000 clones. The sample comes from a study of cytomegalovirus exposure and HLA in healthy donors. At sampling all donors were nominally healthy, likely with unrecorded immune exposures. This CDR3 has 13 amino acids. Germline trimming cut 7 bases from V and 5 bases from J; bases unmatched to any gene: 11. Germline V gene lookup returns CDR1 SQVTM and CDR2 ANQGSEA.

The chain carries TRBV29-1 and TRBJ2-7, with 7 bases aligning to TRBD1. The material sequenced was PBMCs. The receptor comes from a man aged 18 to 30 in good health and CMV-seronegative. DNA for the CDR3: TGCAGCGCCTGGACAGGTGATGACAACGAGCAGTACTTC. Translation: CSAWTGDDNEQYF.